This TCR beta chain came from a study of identical twins. TCRdb re-called the 5' RACE reads through MiXCR, storing one row per CDR3 protein. This table has around 570,000 distinct CDR3 sequences, approximately 10% appearing once. The V gene's germline CDR1 is MGHDK and CDR2 SYGVNS. The V end lost 2 bases, the J end lost 4 bases, and 14 bases lay between the germline ends. The CDR3 is 15 residues long. The same sample was also studied in work on yellow fever vaccine responses in identical twins. That paper states: Reportedly, twins' vaccine T cell responses looked partly convergent and partly personalized.

The chain combines TRBV25-1 with TRBJ2-5; D gene ambiguous. Input material: PBMCs. The sequence was collected from a woman under 30 in good health. CDR3 loop: CASSEVGPVGETQYF. CDR3 DNA sequence: TGTGCCAGCAGTGAAGTCGGACCGGTAGGAGAGACCCAGTACTTC.